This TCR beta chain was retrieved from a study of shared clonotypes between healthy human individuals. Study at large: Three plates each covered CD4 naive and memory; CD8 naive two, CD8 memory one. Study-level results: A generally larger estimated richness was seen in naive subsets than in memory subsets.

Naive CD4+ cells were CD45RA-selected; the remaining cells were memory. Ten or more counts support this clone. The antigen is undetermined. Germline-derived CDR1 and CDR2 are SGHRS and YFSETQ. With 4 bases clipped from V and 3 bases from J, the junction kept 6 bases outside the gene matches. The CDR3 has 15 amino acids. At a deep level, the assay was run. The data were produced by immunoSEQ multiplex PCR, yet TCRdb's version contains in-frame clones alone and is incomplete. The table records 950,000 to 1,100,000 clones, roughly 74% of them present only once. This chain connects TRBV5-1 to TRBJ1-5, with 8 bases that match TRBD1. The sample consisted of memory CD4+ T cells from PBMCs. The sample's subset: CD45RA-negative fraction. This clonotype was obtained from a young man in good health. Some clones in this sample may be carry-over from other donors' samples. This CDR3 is CASSAGTGPNQPQHF. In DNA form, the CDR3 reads TGCGCCAGCAGCGCCGGGACAGGCCCCAATCAGCCCCAGCATTTT. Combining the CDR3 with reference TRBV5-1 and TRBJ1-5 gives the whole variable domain KAGVTQTPRYLIKTRGQQVTLSCSPISGHRSVSWYQQTPGQGLQFLFEYFSETQRNKGNFPGRFSGRQFSNSRSEMNVSTLELGDSALYLCASSAGTGPNQPQHFGDGTRLSIL.